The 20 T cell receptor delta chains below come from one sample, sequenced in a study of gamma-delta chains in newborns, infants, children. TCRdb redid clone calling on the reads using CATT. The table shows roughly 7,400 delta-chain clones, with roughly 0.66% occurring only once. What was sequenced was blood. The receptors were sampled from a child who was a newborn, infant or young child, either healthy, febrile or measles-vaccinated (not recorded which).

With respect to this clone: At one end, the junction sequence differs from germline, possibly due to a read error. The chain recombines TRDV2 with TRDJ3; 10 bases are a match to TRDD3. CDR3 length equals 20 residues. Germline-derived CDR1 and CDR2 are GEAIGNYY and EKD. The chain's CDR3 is CACDTLLGDARSWDTRQMFF. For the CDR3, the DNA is TGTGCCTGCGACACACTACTGGGGGATGCGCGCTCCTGGGACACCCGACAGATGTTTTTC.

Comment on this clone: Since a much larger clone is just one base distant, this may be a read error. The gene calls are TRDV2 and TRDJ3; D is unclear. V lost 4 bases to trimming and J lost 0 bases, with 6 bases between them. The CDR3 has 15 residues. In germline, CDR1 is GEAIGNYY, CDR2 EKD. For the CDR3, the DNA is TGTGCCTGTGATTGGTTCTCCTGGGACACCCGACAGATGTTTTTC. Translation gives CACDWFSWDTRQMFF.

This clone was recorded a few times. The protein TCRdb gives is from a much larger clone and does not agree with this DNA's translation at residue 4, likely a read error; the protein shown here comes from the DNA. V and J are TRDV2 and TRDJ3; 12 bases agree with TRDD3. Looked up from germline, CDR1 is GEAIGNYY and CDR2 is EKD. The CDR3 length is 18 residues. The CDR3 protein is CACNTGGYSSWDTRQMFF. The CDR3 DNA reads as TGTGCCTGTAACACTGGGGGATACAGCTCCTGGGACACCCGACAGATGTTTTTC.

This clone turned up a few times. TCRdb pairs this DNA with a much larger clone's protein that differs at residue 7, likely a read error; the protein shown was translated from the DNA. CDR3 in amino acids: CACDNTVGVSWDTRQMFF. The CDR3 DNA reads TGTGCCTGTGACAATACTGTGGGAGTCTCCTGGGACACCCGACAGATGTTTTTC. The V and J genes are TRDV2 and TRDJ3; D is unresolved. The germline V gene has CDR1 GEAIGNYY and CDR2 EKD. The CDR3 has 18 residues. Trimming removed 2 bases from V and 0 bases from J, with 13 bases in between.

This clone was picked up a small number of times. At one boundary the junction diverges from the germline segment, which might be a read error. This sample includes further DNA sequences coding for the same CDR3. Here the CDR3 DNA reads TGTGCCTGTGACACTGGGGGATATACCTGGGATACCCGACAGATGTTTTTC. Translated, it gives CACDTGGYTWDTRQMFF. The gene calls are TRDV2 and TRDJ3; 9 nucleotides align to TRDD3. The CDR3 length is 17 residues. The V gene's germline CDR1 is GEAIGNYY and CDR2 EKD.

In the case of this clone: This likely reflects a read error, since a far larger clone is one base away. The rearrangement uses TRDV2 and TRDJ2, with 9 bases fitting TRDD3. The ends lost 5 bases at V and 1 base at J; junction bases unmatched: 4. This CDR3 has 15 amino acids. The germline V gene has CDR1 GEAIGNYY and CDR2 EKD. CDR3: CACGILGDLTAQLFF. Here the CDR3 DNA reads TGTGCCTGTGGCATACTGGGGGATTTGACAGCACAACTCTTCTTT.

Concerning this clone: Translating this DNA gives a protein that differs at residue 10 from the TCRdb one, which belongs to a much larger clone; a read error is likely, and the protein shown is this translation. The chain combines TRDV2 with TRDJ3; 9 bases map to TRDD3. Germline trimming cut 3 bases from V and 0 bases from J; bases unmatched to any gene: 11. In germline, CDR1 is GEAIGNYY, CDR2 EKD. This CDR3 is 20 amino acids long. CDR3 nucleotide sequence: TGTGCCTGTGACTCCGTACTGGGGGACACTAGCTCCTGGGACACCCGACAGATGTTTTTC. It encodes CACDSVLGDTSSWDTRQMFF.

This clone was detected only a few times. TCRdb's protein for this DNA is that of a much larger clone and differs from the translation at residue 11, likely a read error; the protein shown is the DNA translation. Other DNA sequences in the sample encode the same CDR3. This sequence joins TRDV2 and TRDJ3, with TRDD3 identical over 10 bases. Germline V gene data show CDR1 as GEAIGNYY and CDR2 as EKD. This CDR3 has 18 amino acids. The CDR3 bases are TGTGCCTGTGACACCGGGGGATACGGCTCCCGGGACACCCGACAGATGTTTTTC. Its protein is CACDTGGYGSRDTRQMFF.

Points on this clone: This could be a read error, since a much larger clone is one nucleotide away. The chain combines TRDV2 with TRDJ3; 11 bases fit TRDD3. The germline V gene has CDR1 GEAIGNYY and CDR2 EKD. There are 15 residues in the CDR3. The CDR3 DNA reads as TGTGCCCGTGACATACTGGGGGATAGCAACCGACAGATGTTTTTC. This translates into CARDILGDSNRQMFF.

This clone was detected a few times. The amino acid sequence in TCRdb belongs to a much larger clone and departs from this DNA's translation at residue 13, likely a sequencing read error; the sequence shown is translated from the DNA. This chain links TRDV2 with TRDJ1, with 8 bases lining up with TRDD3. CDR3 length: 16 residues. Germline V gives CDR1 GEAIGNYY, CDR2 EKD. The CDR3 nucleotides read TGTGCCTGTGACACTTACTGGGGGCCTCACACCGATGAACTCATCTTT. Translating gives CACDTYWGPHTDELIF.

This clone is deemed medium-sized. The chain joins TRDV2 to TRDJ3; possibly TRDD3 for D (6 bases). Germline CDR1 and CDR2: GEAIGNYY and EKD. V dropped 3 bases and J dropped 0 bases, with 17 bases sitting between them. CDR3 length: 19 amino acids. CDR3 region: CACDVLTGTGSWDTRQMFF. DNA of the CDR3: TGTGCCTGTGACGTGCTTACTGGGACTGGCTCCTGGGACACCCGACAGATGTTTTTC.

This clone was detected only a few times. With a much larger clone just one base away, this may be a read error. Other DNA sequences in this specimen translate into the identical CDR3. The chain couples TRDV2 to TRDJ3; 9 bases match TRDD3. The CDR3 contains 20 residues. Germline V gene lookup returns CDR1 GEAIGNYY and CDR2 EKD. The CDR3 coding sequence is TGTGCCTGTGACCTCGTACTGGGGGACCCAGGCTCCTGGGACACCCGCCAGATGTTTTTC. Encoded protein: CACDLVLGDPGSWDTRQMFF.

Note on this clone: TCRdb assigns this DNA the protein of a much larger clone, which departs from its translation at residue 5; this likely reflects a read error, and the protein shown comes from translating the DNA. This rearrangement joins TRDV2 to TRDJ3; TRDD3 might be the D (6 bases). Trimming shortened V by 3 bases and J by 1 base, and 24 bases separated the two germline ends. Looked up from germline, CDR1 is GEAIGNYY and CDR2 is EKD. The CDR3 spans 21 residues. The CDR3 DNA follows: TGTGCCTGTGACGCCGTTGGGGGGCCCGGGATTCGGTCCTGGGACACCCGACAGATGTTTTTC. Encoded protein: CACDAVGGPGIRSWDTRQMFF.

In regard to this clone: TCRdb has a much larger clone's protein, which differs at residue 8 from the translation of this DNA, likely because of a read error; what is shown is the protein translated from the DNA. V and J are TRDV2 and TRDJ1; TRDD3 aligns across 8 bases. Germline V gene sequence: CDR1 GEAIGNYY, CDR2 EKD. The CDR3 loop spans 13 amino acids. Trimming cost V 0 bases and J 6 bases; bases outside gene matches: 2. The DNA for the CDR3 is TGTGCCTGTGACACCTGGGGGATGCATAAACTCATCTTT. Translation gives CACDTWGMHKLIF.

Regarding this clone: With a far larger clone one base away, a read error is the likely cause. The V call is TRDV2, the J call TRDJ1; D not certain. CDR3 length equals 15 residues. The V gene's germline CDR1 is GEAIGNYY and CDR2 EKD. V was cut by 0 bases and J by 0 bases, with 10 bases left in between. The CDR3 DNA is TGTGCCTGTGACACCGTTGGGAGATACACCGATAAACTCATCTTT. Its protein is CACDTVGRYTDKLIF.

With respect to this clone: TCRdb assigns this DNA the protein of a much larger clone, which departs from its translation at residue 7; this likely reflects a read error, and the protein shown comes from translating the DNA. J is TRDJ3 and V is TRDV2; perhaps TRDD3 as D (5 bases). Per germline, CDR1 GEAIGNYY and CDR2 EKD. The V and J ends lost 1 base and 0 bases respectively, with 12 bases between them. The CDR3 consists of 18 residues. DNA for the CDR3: TGTGCCTGTGACACTGGGGCCCCCCTCTCCTGGGACACCCGACAGATGTTTTTC. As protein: CACDTGAPLSWDTRQMFF.

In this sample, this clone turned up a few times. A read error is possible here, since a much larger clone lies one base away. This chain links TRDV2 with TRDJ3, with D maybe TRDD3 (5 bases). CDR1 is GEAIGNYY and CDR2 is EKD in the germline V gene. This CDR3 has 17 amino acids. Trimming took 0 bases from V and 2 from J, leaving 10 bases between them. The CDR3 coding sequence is TGTGCCTGTGACACCGCGGGGAGCCCCTGGGACACCCGACAGATGTTTTTC. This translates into CACDTAGSPWDTRQMFF.

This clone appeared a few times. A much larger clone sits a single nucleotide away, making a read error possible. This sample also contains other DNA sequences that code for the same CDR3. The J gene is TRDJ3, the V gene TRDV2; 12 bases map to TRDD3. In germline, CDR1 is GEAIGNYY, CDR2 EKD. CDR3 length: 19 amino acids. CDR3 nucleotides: TGTGCCTGTGACACCGGCTGGGGGATACGCTCCTGGGATACCCGACAGATGTTTTTC. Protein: CACDTGWGIRSWDTRQMFF.

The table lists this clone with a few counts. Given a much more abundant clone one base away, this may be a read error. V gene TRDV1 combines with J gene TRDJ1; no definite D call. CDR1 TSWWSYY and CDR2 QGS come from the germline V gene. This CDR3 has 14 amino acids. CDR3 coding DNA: TGTGCTCTTGGGGATAGTACTGACACCGATAAACCCATCTTT. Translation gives CALGDSTDTDKPIF.

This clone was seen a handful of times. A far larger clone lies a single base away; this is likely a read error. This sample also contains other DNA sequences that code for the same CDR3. CDR3 sequence reads: CACDTLGDTGTDKLIF. CDR3 DNA sequence: TGTGCCTGTGACACGCTGGGGGATACTGGGACCGATAAACTCATCTTT. This chain uses TRDV2 with TRDJ1, with TRDD3 matching 11 bases. The V gene's germline CDR1 is GEAIGNYY and CDR2 EKD. Losses at the gene ends were 1 base for V and 2 bases for J; bases not matched to a gene: 5. The length of the CDR3 is 16 residues.